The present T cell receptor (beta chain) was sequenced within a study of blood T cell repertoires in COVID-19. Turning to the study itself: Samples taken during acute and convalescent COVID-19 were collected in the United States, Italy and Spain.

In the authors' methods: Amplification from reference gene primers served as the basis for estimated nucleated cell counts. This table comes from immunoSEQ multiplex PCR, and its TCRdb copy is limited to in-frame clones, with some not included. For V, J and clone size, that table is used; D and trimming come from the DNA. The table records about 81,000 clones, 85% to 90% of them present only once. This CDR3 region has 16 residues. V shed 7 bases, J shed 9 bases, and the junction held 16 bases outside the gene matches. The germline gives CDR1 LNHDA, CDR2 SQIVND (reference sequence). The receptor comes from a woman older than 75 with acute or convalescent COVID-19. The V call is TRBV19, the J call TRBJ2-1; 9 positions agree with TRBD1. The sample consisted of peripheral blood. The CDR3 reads CASIESGTGKYSEQFF. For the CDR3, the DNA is TGTGCCAGTATCGAATCCGGGACAGGGAAATATAGTGAGCAGTTCTTC.